This T cell receptor beta chain was found in a study of radiotherapy plus CTLA-4 blockade in lung cancer. Study outcomes and limitations: There was expansion of tumor-derived TCR clones in blood after radiotherapy plus ipilimumab.

The CDR3 has 16 amino acids. V shed 6 bases, J shed 1 base, and the junction held 6 bases outside the gene matches. Per germline, CDR1 MDHEN and CDR2 SYDVKM. In regard to this clone: The antigen is unknown.

With ipilimumab providing CTLA-4 blockade, focal radiation was administered to patients who had chemo-refractory metastatic non-small-cell lung cancer. Method: immunoSEQ multiplex PCR; TCRdb's copy keeps in-frame clones and lacks some. The table shows 50,000 to 65,000 clones, with 82% occurring only once. The rearrangement uses TRBV28 and TRBJ2-2, with 9 nucleotides matching TRBD1. The specimen was peripheral blood, collected from a patient treated with radiotherapy plus ipilimumab. The sequence was obtained from a human donor with non-small cell lung cancer whose response to radiotherapy plus ipilimumab could not be evaluated. CDR3 protein: CASSRPGQGNTGELFF. Here the CDR3 DNA reads TGTGCCAGCAGCCGTCCGGGACAGGGGAACACCGGGGAGCTGTTTTTT. The full variable domain, its missing parts supplied by reference TRBV28 and TRBJ2-2, is DVKVTQSSRYLVKRTGEKVFLECVQDMDHENMFWYRQDPGLGLRLIYFSYDVKMKEKGDIPEGYSVSREKKERFSLILESASTNQTSMYLCASSRPGQGNTGELFFGEGSRLTVL.